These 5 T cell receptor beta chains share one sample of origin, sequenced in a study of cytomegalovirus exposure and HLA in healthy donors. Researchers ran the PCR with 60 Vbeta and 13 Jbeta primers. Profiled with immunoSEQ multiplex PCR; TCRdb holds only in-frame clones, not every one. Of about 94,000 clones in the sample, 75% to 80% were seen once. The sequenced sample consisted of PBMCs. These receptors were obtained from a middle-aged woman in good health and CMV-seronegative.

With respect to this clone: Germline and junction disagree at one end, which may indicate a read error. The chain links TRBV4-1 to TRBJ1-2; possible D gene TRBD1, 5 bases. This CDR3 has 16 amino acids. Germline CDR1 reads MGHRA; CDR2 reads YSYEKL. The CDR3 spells CASSQDAFGTNYGYPF. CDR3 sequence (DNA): TGCGCCAGCAGCCAAGATGCCTTCGGGACTAACTATGGCTACCCCTTC.

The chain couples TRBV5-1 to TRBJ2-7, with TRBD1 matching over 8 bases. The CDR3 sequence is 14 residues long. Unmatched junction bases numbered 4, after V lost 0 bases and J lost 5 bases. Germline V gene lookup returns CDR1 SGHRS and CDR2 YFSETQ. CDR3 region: CASSLGQGRDEQYF. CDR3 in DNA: TGCGCCAGCAGCTTGGGACAGGGGCGGGACGAGCAGTACTTC.

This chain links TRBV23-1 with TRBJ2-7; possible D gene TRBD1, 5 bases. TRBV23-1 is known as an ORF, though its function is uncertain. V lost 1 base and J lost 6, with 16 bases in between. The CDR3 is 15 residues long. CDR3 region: CASSQWGRPWGEQYF. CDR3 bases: TGCGCCAGCAGTCAATGGGGCAGGCCGTGGGGCGAGCAGTACTTC.

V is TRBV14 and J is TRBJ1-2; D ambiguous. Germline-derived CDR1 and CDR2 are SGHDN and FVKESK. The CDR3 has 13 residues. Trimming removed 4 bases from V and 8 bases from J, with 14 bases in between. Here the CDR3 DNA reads TGTGCCAGCAGCCCAATATCCGGTCTCGGCTACACCTTC. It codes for CASSPISGLGYTF.

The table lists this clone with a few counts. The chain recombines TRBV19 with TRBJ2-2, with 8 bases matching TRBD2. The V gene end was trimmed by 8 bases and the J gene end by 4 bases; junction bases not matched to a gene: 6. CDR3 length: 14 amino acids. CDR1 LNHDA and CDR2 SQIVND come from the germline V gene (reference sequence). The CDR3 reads CASRGGVGTGELFF. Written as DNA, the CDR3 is TGTGCCAGTCGGGGGGGGGTCGGCACCGGGGAGCTGTTTTTT.